This T cell receptor (beta chain) was sequenced in a study of CD8 T cells in Susac syndrome. Study background: There were Susac syndrome patients who were therapy-naive at blood draw, others on corticosteroids, and others on intravenous immunoglobulin alone.

Reverse transcription used about 0.45 to 1 ug RNA and random hexamers. TCRdb reprocessed the immunoSEQ multiplex PCR reads with MiXCR, giving one entry per CDR3 protein. The sample consists of some 250,000 distinct CDR3 sequences, roughly 95% of them appearing once. Recently defined diagnostic criteria classed the Susac syndrome patients as definite or probable. The CD8+ and CD4+ T cells were isolated magnetically using a negative isolation approach, whereas the TEMRA cells were enriched by FACS. Trimming left V 4 bases short and J 3 bases short, with 19 bases between. Germline CDR1 is SQVTM and CDR2 is ANQGSEA. The CDR3 is 15 amino acids.

This clonotype was sampled from a human donor with Susac syndrome. Sequenced sample: CD4+ T cells from PBMCs. This sequence joins TRBV29-1 and TRBJ2-7; TRBD2 might be the D (6 bases). The CDR3 DNA reads as TGCAGCGTTGTGGTTATGTGGGGCGGGATCTACGAGCAGTACTTC. It is translated as CSVVVMWGGIYEQYF.